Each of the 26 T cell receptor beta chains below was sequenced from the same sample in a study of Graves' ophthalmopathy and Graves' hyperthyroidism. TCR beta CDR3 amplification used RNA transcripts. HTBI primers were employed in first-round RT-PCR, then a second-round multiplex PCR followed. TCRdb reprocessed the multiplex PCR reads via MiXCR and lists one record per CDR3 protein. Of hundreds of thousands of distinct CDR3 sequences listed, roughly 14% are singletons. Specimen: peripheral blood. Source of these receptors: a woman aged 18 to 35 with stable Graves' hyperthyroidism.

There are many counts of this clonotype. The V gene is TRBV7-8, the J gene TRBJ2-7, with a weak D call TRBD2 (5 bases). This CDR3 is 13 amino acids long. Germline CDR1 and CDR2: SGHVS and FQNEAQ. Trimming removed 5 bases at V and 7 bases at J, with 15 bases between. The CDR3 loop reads CASSPGLLREQYF. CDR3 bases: TGTGCCAGCAGCCCTGGACTTCTCAGGGAGCAGTACTTC.

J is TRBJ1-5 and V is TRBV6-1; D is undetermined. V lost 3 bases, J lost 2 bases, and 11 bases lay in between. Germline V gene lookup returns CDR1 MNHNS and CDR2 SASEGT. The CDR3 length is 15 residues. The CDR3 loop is CASSEVRGGNQPQHF. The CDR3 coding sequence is TGTGCCAGCAGTGAGGTTCGGGGAGGCAATCAGCCCCAGCATTTT.

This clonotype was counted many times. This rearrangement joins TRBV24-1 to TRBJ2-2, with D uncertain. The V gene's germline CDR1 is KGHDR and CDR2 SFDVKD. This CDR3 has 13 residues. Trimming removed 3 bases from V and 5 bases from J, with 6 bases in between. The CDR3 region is CATSDVRTGELFF. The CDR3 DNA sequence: TGTGCCACCAGTGATGTAAGGACCGGGGAGCTGTTTTTT.

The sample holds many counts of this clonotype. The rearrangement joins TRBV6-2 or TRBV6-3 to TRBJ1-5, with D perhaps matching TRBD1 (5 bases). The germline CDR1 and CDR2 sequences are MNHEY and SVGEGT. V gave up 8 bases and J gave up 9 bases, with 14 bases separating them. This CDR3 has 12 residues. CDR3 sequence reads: CASGAGFRPQHF. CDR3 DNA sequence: TGTGCCAGCGGGGCAGGGTTTAGGCCCCAGCATTTT.

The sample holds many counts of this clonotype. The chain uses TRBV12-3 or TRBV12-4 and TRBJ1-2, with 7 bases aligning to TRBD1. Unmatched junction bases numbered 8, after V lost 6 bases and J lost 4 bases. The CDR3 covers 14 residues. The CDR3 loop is CASSPGTAVYGYTF. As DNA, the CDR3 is TGTGCCAGCAGCCCCGGGACAGCGGTCTATGGCTACACCTTC.

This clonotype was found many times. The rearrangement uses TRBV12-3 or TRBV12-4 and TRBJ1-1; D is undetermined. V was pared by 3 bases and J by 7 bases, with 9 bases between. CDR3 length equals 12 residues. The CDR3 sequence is CASSFGGLEAFF. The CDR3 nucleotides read TGTGCCAGCAGTTTCGGCGGGCTTGAAGCTTTCTTT.

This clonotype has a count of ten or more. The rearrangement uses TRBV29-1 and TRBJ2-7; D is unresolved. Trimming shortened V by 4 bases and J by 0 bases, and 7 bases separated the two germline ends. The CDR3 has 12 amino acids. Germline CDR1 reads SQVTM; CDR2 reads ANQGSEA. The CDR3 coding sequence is TGCAGCGTTGGGGCGGCCTCCTACGAGCAGTACTTC. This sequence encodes CSVGAASYEQYF.

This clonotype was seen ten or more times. CDR3 sequence reads: CASTNRPNQPQHF. In nucleotides, the CDR3 is TGTGCCAGCACCAACAGGCCGAATCAGCCCCAGCATTTT. The rearrangement joins TRBV28 to TRBJ1-5; D is perhaps TRBD1 (5 bases). This CDR3 is 13 amino acids long. Germline assignment: CDR1 MDHEN and CDR2 SYDVKM. Trimming took 7 bases from V and 4 from J, leaving 11 bases between them.

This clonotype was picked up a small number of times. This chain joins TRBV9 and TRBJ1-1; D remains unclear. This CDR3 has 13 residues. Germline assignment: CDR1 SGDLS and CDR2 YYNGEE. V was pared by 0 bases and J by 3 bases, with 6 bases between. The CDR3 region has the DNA TGTGCCAGCAGCGTAGTTGTGGACACTGAAGCTTTCTTT. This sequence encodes CASSVVVDTEAFF.

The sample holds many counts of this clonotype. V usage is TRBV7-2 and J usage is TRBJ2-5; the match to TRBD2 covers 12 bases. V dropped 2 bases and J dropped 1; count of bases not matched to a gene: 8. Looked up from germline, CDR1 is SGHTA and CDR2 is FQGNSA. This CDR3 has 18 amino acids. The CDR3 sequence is CASSLRLAGGLSQETQYF. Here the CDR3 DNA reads TGTGCCAGCAGCTTAAGGCTAGCGGGGGGGCTCTCCCAAGAGACCCAGTACTTC.

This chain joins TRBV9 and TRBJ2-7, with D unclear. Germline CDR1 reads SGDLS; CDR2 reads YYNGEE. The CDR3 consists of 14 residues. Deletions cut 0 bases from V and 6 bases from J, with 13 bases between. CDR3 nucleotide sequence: TGTGCCAGCAGCGTAGGAGAGGTAACGGGCGAGCAGTACTTC. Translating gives CASSVGEVTGEQYF.

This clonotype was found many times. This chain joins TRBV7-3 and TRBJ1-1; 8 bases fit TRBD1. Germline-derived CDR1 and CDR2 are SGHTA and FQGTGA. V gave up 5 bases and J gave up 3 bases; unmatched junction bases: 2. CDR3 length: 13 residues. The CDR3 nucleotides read TGTGCCAGCAGCAAGGACAGGGACACTGAAGCTTTCTTT. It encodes CASSKDRDTEAFF.

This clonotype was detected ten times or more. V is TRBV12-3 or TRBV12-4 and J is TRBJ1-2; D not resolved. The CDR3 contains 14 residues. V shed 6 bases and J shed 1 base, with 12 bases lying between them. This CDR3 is CASRFTRSNYGYTF. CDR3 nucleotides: TGTGCCAGCAGATTCACCCGGAGTAACTATGGCTACACCTTC.

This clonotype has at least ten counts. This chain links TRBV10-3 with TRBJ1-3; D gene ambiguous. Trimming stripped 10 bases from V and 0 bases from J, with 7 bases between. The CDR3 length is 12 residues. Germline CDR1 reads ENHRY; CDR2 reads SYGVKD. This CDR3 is CATLDSGNTIYF. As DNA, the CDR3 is TGTGCCACTCTGGACTCTGGAAACACCATATATTTT.

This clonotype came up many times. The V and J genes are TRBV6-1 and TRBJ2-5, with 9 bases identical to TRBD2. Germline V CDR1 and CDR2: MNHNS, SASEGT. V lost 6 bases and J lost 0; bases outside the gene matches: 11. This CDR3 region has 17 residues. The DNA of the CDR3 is TGTGCCAGCAGGGTGGTAGCGGGGGCCAGGTACCAAGAGACCCAGTACTTC. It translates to CASRVVAGARYQETQYF.

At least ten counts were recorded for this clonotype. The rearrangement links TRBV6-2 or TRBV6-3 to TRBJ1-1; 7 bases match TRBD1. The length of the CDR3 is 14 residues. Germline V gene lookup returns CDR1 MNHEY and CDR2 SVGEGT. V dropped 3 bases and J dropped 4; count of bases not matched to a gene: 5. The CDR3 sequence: CASSYRGQRTEAFF. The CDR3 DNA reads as TGTGCCAGCAGTTATAGGGGACAGCGCACTGAAGCTTTCTTT.

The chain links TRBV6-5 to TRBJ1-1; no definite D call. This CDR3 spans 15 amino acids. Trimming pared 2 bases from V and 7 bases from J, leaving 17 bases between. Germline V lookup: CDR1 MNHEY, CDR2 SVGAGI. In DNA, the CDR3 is TGTGCCAGCAGTTACGACAATGGGATTCCAGATGAAGCTTTCTTT. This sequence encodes CASSYDNGIPDEAFF.

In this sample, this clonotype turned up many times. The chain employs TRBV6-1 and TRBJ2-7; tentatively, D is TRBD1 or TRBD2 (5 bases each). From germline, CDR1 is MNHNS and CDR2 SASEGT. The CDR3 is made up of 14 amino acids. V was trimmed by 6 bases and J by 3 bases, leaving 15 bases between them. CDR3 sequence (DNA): TGTGCCAGCAGCCACGAGGGGTTTTTCTACGAGCAGTACTTC. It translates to CASSHEGFFYEQYF.

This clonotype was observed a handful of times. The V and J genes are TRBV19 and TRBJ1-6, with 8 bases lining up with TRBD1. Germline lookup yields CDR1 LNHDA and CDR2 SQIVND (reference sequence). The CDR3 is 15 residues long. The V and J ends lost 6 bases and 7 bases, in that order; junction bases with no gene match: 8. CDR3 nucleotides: TGTGCCAGTAGCACGACAGGGGTCGGGAATTCACCCCTCCACTTT. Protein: CASSTTGVGNSPLHF. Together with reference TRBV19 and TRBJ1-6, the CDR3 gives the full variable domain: DGGITQSPKYLFRKEGQNVTLSCEQNLNHDAMYWYRQDPGQGLRLIYYSQIVNDFQKGDIAEGYSVSREKKESFPLTVTSAQKNPTAFYLCASSTTGVGNSPLHFGNGTRLTVT.

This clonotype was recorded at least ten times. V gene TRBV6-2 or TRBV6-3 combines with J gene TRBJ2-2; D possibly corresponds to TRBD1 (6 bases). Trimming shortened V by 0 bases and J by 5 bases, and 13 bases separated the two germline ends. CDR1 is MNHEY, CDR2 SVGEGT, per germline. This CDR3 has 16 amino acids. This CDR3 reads CASSYSGHLGTGELFF. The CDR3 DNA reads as TGTGCCAGCAGTTACTCGGGACACCTGGGGACCGGGGAGCTGTTTTTT.

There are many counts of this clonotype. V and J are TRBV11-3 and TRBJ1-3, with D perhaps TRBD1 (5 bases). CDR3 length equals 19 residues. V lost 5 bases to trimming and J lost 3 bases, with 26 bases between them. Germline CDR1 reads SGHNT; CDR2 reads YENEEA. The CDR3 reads CASSPFFLAGTTYGNTIYF. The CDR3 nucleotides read TGTGCCAGCAGCCCCTTCTTTTTGGCAGGGACTACTTATGGAAACACCATATATTTT. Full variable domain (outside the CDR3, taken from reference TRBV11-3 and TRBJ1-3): EAGVVQSPRYKIIEKKQPVAFWCNPISGHNTLYWYLQNLGQGPELLIRYENEEAVDDSQLPKDRFSAERLKGVDSTLKIQPAELGDSAVYLCASSPFFLAGTTYGNTIYFGEGSWLTVV.

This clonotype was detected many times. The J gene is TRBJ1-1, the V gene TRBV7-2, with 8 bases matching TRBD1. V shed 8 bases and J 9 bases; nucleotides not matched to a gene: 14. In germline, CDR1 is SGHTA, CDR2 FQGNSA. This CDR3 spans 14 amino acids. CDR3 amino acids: CASGAGGEGPQAFF. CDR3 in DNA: TGTGCCAGCGGGGCAGGGGGCGAGGGTCCCCAAGCTTTCTTT.

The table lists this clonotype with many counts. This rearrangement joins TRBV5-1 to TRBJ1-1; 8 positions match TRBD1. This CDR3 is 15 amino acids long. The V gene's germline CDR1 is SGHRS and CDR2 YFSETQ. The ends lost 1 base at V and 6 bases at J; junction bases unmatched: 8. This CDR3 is CASSLIRGRDAEAFF. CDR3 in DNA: TGCGCCAGCAGCTTGATCAGGGGGCGCGATGCTGAAGCTTTCTTT.

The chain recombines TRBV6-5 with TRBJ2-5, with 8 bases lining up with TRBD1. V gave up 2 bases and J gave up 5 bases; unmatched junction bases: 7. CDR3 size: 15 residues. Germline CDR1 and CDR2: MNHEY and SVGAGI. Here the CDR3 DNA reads TGTGCCAGCAGTTACACCCAGGGGGCGATGGAGACCCAGTACTTC. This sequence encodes CASSYTQGAMETQYF.

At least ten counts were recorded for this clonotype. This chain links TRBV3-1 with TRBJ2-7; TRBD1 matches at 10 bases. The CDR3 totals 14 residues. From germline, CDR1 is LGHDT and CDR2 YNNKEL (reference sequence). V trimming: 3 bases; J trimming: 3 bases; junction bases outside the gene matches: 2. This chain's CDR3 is CASSQTGGDYEQYF. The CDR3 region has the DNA TGTGCCAGCAGCCAGACAGGGGGCGACTACGAGCAGTACTTC.

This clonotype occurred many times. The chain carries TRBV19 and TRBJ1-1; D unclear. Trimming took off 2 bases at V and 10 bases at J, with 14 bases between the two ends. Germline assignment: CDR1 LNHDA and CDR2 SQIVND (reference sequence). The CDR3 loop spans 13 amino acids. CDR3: CASSIRPRMGAFF. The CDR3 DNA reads TGTGCCAGTAGTATAAGGCCGCGAATGGGAGCTTTCTTT.